The T cell receptor (beta chain) under discussion was sequenced for a study of identical twins. Regarding the study as a whole: While abundant cord blood beta clonotypes carried fewer insertions, memory repertoires showed no such pattern. Beta out-of-frame sequences showed weaker excess twin sharing. Partial confounding of zero-insertion analyses by invariant MAIT and iNKT cells was possible.

Healthy Caucasians, and only they, were the donors. The CDR3 loop spans 12 amino acids. Trimming pared 7 bases from V and 1 base from J, leaving 10 bases between. Germline V gene sequence: CDR1 SQVTM, CDR2 ANQGSEA. This clonotype was seen at least ten times. What it binds is unknown. TCRdb reanalysed the 5' RACE reads using MiXCR and keeps one entry per CDR3 protein. The sample holds hundreds of thousands of distinct CDR3 sequences, just under 9.5% seen once. The sample was also linked to a second study, of yellow fever vaccine responses in identical twins.

The source material was CD8+ T cells sorted from blood. The receptor was derived from a woman between 18 and 29 years old in good health. The chain employs TRBV29-1 and TRBJ1-1; D is undetermined. The CDR3 DNA reads TGCAGCGCCCTGGGAGGGAACACTGAAGCTTTCTTT. It codes for CSALGGNTEAFF.